This T cell receptor (beta chain) was observed in a study of Graves' ophthalmopathy and Graves' hyperthyroidism. Whole-study findings and limits: A majority of expanded thyroid clonotypes exceeding 0.001 frequency were likewise present in blood.

This clonotype came up a few times. The target antigen is unknown. All donors with ophthalmopathy were recorded as having moderate-to-severe activity, CAS ≥3, NOSPECS ≥4 and a duration under 3 months. Around 10 ml of fresh blood yielded the PBMCs by density gradient. The ends lost 5 bases at V and 5 bases at J; junction bases unmatched: 5. Germline V gene sequence: CDR1 SEHNR, CDR2 FQNEAQ (reference sequence). The CDR3 covers 14 residues. TCR beta CDR3 regions were amplified from RNA transcripts. An opening RT-PCR round employed HTBI primers and preceded a second-round multiplex PCR. Via MiXCR, TCRdb re-called the multiplex PCR reads, giving one row per CDR3 protein. The sample lists about 740,000 distinct CDR3 sequences; approximately 40% were seen once.

What was sequenced was peripheral blood. The sequence was obtained from an adult man with Graves' ophthalmopathy. The chain recombines TRBV7-9 with TRBJ1-5; 8 nucleotides line up with TRBD1. CDR3 region: CASSAQGADQPQHF. The CDR3 region has the DNA TGTGCCAGCAGCGCCCAGGGGGCTGATCAGCCCCAGCATTTT.